The T cell receptor beta chain described here comes from a study of vaccination and CD4 T cells after COVID-19. Overall study context: Post-COVID samples were collected a median 101 days following diagnosis, spanning 35 to 161. Notes on the study in general: The appearance of a median 86.3% of reactive clones in convalescent patients occurred only post-vaccination. Post-vaccination reactive clonotypes (median roughly 40) did not differ significantly from post-infection (about 21).

CD4+ T cells that had been cultured provided DNA sequenced with the Oncomine TCR Beta short-read assay. One entry per CDR3 protein results from TCRdb running MiXCR on the PCR reads. Among around 11,000 distinct CDR3 sequences listed, about 60% were seen once. Treatment reported: roughly nine-day PBMC culture with coronavirus spike peptide pools or control peptides (ViraFEST assay). Via ViraFEST, peptide pools expanded antigen-specific T cells before TCR sequencing. As regards this clonotype: Its antigen remains unknown.

This CDR3 has 14 amino acids. Germline CDR1 DFQATT, CDR2 SNEGSKA (reference sequence). V lost 3 bases and J 3 bases, leaving 13 bases between the germline ends. The sample consisted of CD4+ T cells from blood, cultured in vitro. This rearrangement joins TRBV20-1 to TRBJ2-3, with D possibly matching TRBD1 (5 bases). The origin of this receptor is a human donor who had recovered from COVID-19. The CDR3 reads CSARQGAGTDTQYF. The CDR3 DNA is TGCAGTGCTAGGCAAGGGGCTGGGACAGATACGCAGTATTTT.